This T cell receptor (beta chain) was found in a study of shared clonotypes between healthy human individuals. Findings of the study overall: In a few donors, about 5% of naive CD4 clonotypes appeared in common.

Per the germline V gene, CDR1 is SGHRS and CDR2 is YFSETQ. Unmatched junction bases numbered 8, after V lost 3 bases and J lost 2 bases. This CDR3 is built from 16 residues. The protocol was immunoSEQ multiplex PCR, while the TCRdb copy is restricted to in-frame clones and leaves out a portion. The sample lists more than 550,000 clones, roughly 88% occurring once. Comments on this clone: Its target is unknown.

Sequenced input: memory CD8+ T cells from PBMCs. The sample's subset: CD45RO+ cells pooled with CCR7-negative TemRA cells. The source of this sequence is a man between 18 and 35 years old in good health. Some clones in this sample may be carry-over from other donors' samples. The chain combines TRBV5-1 with TRBJ2-1, with 7 bases identical to TRBD2. The DNA for the CDR3 is TGCGCCAGCAGCTGGACCACAGCGGGACCCTACAATGAGCAGTTCTTC. This translates into CASSWTTAGPYNEQFF.